Each of the 10 T cell receptor beta chains below was sequenced from the same sample in a study of shared clonotypes between healthy human individuals. The method was immunoSEQ multiplex PCR; TCRdb's version includes in-frame clones alone and lacks a portion of them. Of millions of clones listed, around nine tenths are singletons. Sequencing was performed on naive CD4+ T cells sorted from blood. This sample's subset: CD45RA+ positively selected. The source is a man aged 18 to 30 in good health.

This chain joins TRBV5-1 and TRBJ2-7, with D uncertain. Germline V CDR1 and CDR2: SGHRS, YFSETQ. The length of the CDR3 is 15 residues. V was shortened by 2 bases and J by 2 bases, with 14 bases between the two germline ends. The CDR3 DNA is TGCGCCAGCAGCTTCAAGCACCAAGTTGCCTACGAGCAGTACTTC. Translated: CASSFKHQVAYEQYF.

The J gene is TRBJ1-3, the V gene TRBV5-1, with 10 bases lining up with TRBD1. Losses at the gene ends were 4 bases for V and 7 bases for J; bases not matched to a gene: 8. The germline V gene encodes CDR1 SGHRS and CDR2 YFSETQ. The CDR3 sequence is 15 residues long. The CDR3 sequence is CASSARQGAKNTIYF. As DNA, the CDR3 is TGCGCCAGCAGCGCGAGACAGGGGGCAAAGAACACCATATATTTT.

V and J are TRBV9 and TRBJ2-2; no definite D call. Looked up from germline, CDR1 is SGDLS and CDR2 is YYNGEE. This CDR3 comprises 15 residues. V lost 0 bases, J lost 3 bases, and 9 bases lay in between. In DNA form, the CDR3 reads TGTGCCAGCAGCGTAGTAGAGACATACACCGGGGAGCTGTTTTTT. It codes for CASSVVETYTGELFF. The whole variable domain, remainder taken from reference TRBV9 and TRBJ2-2, is DSGVTQTPKHLITATGQRVTLRCSPRSGDLSVYWYQQSLDQGLQFLIQYYNGEERAKGNILERFSAQQFPDLHSELNLSSLELGDSALYFCASSVVETYTGELFFGEGSRLTVL.

The rearrangement uses TRBV2 and TRBJ1-5; D perhaps matches TRBD1 (6 bases). V dropped 4 bases and J dropped 3 bases, with 10 bases sitting between them. CDR1 and CDR2 (germline): SNHLY, FYNNEI. This CDR3 spans 14 amino acids. The CDR3 reads CASSVDSVNQPQHF. The CDR3, as DNA: TGTGCCAGCAGTGTGGACAGCGTCAATCAGCCCCAGCATTTT.

This clone has only a few counts. The chain carries TRBV30 and TRBJ1-1; 10 bases are a match to TRBD1. This CDR3 spans 14 amino acids. The trim removed 4 bases at V and 5 bases at J, leaving 7 bases unmatched. Germline V gene lookup returns CDR1 GTSNPN and CDR2 SVGIG (reference sequence). The CDR3 spells CAWNRQGARTEAFF. The CDR3, as DNA: TGTGCCTGGAACCGACAGGGGGCGAGGACTGAAGCTTTCTTT. The variable domain in full, with the rest retrieved from reference TRBV30 and TRBJ1-1, is SQTIHQWPATLVQPVGSPLSLECTVEGTSNPNLYWYRQAAGRGLQLLFYSVGIGQISSEVPQNLSASRPQDRQFILSSKKLLLSDSGFYLCAWNRQGARTEAFFGQGTRLTVV.

This clone is a singleton in its sample. V is TRBV11-2 and J is TRBJ2-3, with D unresolved. Trimming shortened V by 2 bases and J by 0 bases, and 6 bases separated the two germline ends. From germline, CDR1 is SGHAT and CDR2 FQNNGV. The CDR3 runs to 14 residues. The CDR3 here is CASSLILSTDTQYF. Here the CDR3 DNA reads TGTGCCAGCAGCTTAATCCTTAGCACAGATACGCAGTATTTT.

This chain links TRBV6-5 with TRBJ1-2; D is unresolved. This CDR3 spans 11 amino acids. Germline V gives CDR1 MNHEY, CDR2 SVGAGI. V was shortened by 6 bases and J by 3 bases, with 5 bases between the two germline ends. In DNA form, the CDR3 reads TGTGCCAGCAGAACTTACTATGGCTACACCTTC. Translating gives CASRTYYGYTF.

The chain employs TRBV19 and TRBJ2-2; 9 bases fit TRBD1. The CDR3 loop spans 14 amino acids. The trim removed 7 bases at V and 5 bases at J, leaving 5 bases unmatched. CDR1 and CDR2 (germline): LNHDA, SQIVND (reference sequence). The CDR3 spells CASNLQGATGELFF. CDR3 nucleotide sequence: TGTGCCAGTAATTTACAGGGGGCGACCGGGGAGCTGTTTTTT. The variable domain in full, completed from reference TRBV19 and TRBJ2-2, reads DGGITQSPKYLFRKEGQNVTLSCEQNLNHDAMYWYRQDPGQGLRLIYYSQIVNDFQKGDIAEGYSVSREKKESFPLTVTSAQKNPTAFYLCASNLQGATGELFFGEGSRLTVL.

V is TRBV30 and J is TRBJ2-7, with a possible D match to TRBD1 (6 bases). V dropped 5 bases and J dropped 1 base, with 9 bases sitting between them. Looked up from germline, CDR1 is GTSNPN and CDR2 is SVGIG (reference sequence). The CDR3 has 12 amino acids. CDR3 sequence reads: CAWATGSYEQYF. The CDR3 bases are TGTGCCTGGGCAACAGGGTCCTACGAGCAGTACTTC.

V usage is TRBV5-1 and J usage is TRBJ2-1; TRBD2 agrees at 8 bases. Germline CDR1 reads SGHRS; CDR2 reads YFSETQ. The trim removed 0 bases at V and 4 bases at J, leaving 3 bases unmatched. The CDR3 spans 15 residues. DNA of the CDR3: TGCGCCAGCAGCTTGGTACTAGCGGTTTACAATGAGCAGTTCTTC. This translates into CASSLVLAVYNEQFF.